Below, 28 T cell receptor beta chains from the same sample are listed, as sequenced in a study of T cells in narcolepsy (dated by TCRdb to the late 2010s). To prepare the library, the immunoSEQ multiplex PCR assay was applied. TCRdb retrieved this table from immuneACCESS and kept in-frame rearrangements only. Not all clones are present; in checked studies, unresolved V genes account for under half, and no reason is known for the remainder. This sample is represented by 26,000 or so clones; 75% to 80% of them were singletons. Around 3.7% of the sample is held by the ten biggest clonotypes. Sequencing was carried out using CD45RA- memory CD4+ T cells from PBMCs. This specimen's cell subset or site label, interpreted: memory T cells sorted ex vivo from peripheral blood. All receptors derive from a human donor with narcolepsy.

The chain employs TRBV18 and TRBJ1-3; 7 bases are a match to TRBD1. Germline V lookup: CDR1 KGHSH, CDR2 LQKENI. V was clipped by 3 bases and J by 0 bases; unmatched bases: 5. The CDR3 length is 16 residues. CDR3 amino acids: CASSPTDRTSGNTIYF. The DNA of the CDR3 is TGTGCCAGCTCACCGACGGACAGGACCTCTGGAAACACCATATATTTT.

V usage is TRBV6-5 and J usage is TRBJ1-1; D is perhaps TRBD1 (6 bases). Trimming shortened V by 7 bases and J by 6 bases, and 12 bases separated the two germline ends. CDR1 is MNHEY, CDR2 SVGAGI, per germline. The CDR3 has 12 residues. CDR3 in amino acids: CASIRTEAEAFF. The DNA of the CDR3 is TGTGCCAGCATACGGACAGAGGCTGAAGCTTTCTTT.

The CDR3 reads CASSLEPGTSYTF. The CDR3 nucleotides read TGTGCCAGCAGCTTAGAACCGGGGACGAGCTACACCTTC. The chain carries TRBV7-6 and TRBJ1-2; tentatively, D is TRBD1 (5 bases). CDR3 length: 13 amino acids. CDR1 is SGHVS and CDR2 is FNYEAQ in the germline V gene. V was shortened by 1 base and J by 9 bases, with 12 bases between the two germline ends.

V usage is TRBV5-1 and J usage is TRBJ2-2; TRBD1 aligns across 9 bases. With 0 bases clipped from V and 6 bases from J, the junction kept 6 bases outside the gene matches. This CDR3 has 16 residues. CDR1 is SGHRS and CDR2 is YFSETQ in the germline V gene. The CDR3 loop reads CASSLVGRQGAGELFF. The DNA for the CDR3 is TGCGCCAGCAGCTTGGTTGGCCGACAGGGGGCCGGGGAGCTGTTTTTT.

This clone turned up a few times. The chain combines TRBV19 with TRBJ1-4, with D possibly matching TRBD1 (5 bases). The CDR3 contains 14 residues. V was cut by 5 bases and J by 7 bases, with 14 bases left in between. Germline loops: CDR1 LNHDA, CDR2 SQIVND (reference sequence). The CDR3 DNA sequence: TGTGCCAGTAGTTCCGGGACCAGTCCTGAAAAACTGTTTTTT. It specifies CASSSGTSPEKLFF.

The chain joins TRBV6-5 to TRBJ1-2; 7 bases are shared with TRBD1. The CDR3 covers 14 residues. V was clipped by 1 base and J by 8 bases; unmatched bases: 7. The V gene's germline CDR1 is MNHEY and CDR2 SVGAGI. The CDR3 bases are TGTGCCAGCAGTTACTTCGCTGAGACAGGGGGCTACACCTTC. Its protein is CASSYFAETGGYTF.

This chain joins TRBV19 and TRBJ1-1; 9 bases agree with TRBD1. CDR1 LNHDA and CDR2 SQIVND come from the germline V gene (reference sequence). V dropped 4 bases and J dropped 1; count of bases not matched to a gene: 13. The CDR3 is 18 residues long. CDR3 sequence reads: CASSTRDREYRGNTEAFF. CDR3 nucleotides: TGTGCCAGTAGTACCCGGGACAGGGAGTATCGGGGGAACACTGAAGCTTTCTTT.

This clone was detected only a few times. The chain is built from TRBV6-5 and TRBJ2-7, with TRBD1 as a possible D gene (6 bases). Trimming removed 4 bases at V and 4 bases at J, with 20 bases between. The CDR3 is 16 residues long. Germline CDR1 is MNHEY and CDR2 is SVGAGI. CDR3: CASSSETGYRGYEQYF. CDR3 coding DNA: TGTGCCAGCAGTTCCGAAACAGGGTATAGGGGATACGAGCAGTACTTC.

This chain links TRBV19 with TRBJ2-3, with TRBD1 identical over 7 bases. Germline V lookup: CDR1 LNHDA, CDR2 SQIVND (reference sequence). After removal of 8 bases from V and 2 bases from J, the junction contained 16 bases not matched to a gene. The length of the CDR3 is 17 residues. CDR3 bases: TGTGCCAGTCAACCCCCGACAGGGAGAGGGCACACAGATACGCAGTATTTT. Residues: CASQPPTGRGHTDTQYF. The full variable domain, completed using reference TRBV19 and TRBJ2-3, is DGGITQSPKYLFRKEGQNVTLSCEQNLNHDAMYWYRQDPGQGLRLIYYSQIVNDFQKGDIAEGYSVSREKKESFPLTVTSAQKNPTAFYLCASQPPTGRGHTDTQYFGPGTRLTVL.

The chain uses TRBV14 and TRBJ2-3, with TRBD2 identical over 7 bases. This CDR3 region has 17 residues. Trimming cost V 1 base and J 6 bases; bases outside gene matches: 13. CDR1 and CDR2 (germline): SGHDN, FVKESK. The CDR3 DNA follows: TGTGCCAGCAGCCAAGGGGGCGCTAGACTAGCATCGGATACGCAGTATTTT. Translating gives CASSQGGARLASDTQYF.

The J gene is TRBJ1-1, the V gene TRBV5-1; 8 bases are a match to TRBD1. This CDR3 contains 15 residues. V was pared by 4 bases and J by 5 bases, with 10 bases of the junction left unmatched. Germline CDR1 is SGHRS and CDR2 is YFSETQ. The CDR3 is CASSIGQGMRTEAFF. The CDR3 DNA sequence: TGCGCCAGCAGCATAGGACAGGGAATGAGGACTGAAGCTTTCTTT.

This chain links TRBV5-5 with TRBJ2-3; TRBD2 matches 12 bases. The CDR3 has 15 residues. Trimming took 4 bases from V and 5 from J; bases not matched to a gene: 5. Germline CDR1 SGHKS, CDR2 YYEKEE (reference sequence). In nucleotides, the CDR3 is TGTGCCAGCAGCGTACGACTAGCGGGGGAAGATACGCAGTATTTT. Encoded protein: CASSVRLAGEDTQYF.

The rearrangement links TRBV2 to TRBJ2-5; unclear D gene. This CDR3 is 14 amino acids long. Germline V gene data show CDR1 as SNHLY and CDR2 as FYNNEI. V shed 2 bases and J shed 8 bases, with 15 bases lying between them. The CDR3, as DNA: TGTGCCAGCAGTGAAACCGGCGGATCCCTAACCCAGTACTTC. This sequence encodes CASSETGGSLTQYF.

V gene TRBV5-8 combines with J gene TRBJ1-3; no clear D. Trimming stripped 2 bases from V and 0 bases from J, with 12 bases between. The CDR3 covers 16 residues. Germline V gives CDR1 SGHTS, CDR2 YDEGEE. CDR3 loop: CASSFMRSASGNTIYF. DNA of the CDR3: TGTGCCAGCAGCTTTATGCGGTCCGCCTCTGGAAACACCATATATTTT.

The chain combines TRBV7-2 with TRBJ1-2; D is ambiguous. Trimming stripped 5 bases from V and 6 bases from J, with 19 bases between. The CDR3 is made up of 15 amino acids. Per germline, CDR1 SGHTA and CDR2 FQGNSA. CDR3 loop: CASSRVMGNPNGYTF. CDR3 DNA: TGTGCCAGCAGCCGTGTTATGGGGAATCCAAATGGCTACACCTTC. The full variable domain, its missing parts supplied by reference TRBV7-2 and TRBJ1-2, is GAGVSQSPSNKVTEKGKDVELRCDPISGHTALYWYRQSLGQGLEFLIYFQGNSAPDKSGLPSDRFSAERTGGSVSTLTIQRTQQEDSAVYLCASSRVMGNPNGYTFGSGTRLTVV.

The chain is built from TRBV19 and TRBJ2-7; no definite D call. The germline V gene has CDR1 LNHDA and CDR2 SQIVND (reference sequence). The CDR3 is 13 amino acids. V was clipped by 1 base and J by 0 bases, with 4 bases between them. The CDR3 region has the DNA TGTGCCAGTAGTATAGCGACCTCCTACGAGCAGTACTTC. This codes for CASSIATSYEQYF.

The chain is built from TRBV28 and TRBJ1-3; weak D call: TRBD1 (6 bases). Germline values: CDR1 MDHEN, CDR2 SYDVKM. This CDR3 comprises 15 residues. V was pared by 9 bases and J by 1 base, with 16 bases between. In DNA form, the CDR3 reads TGTGCCAGTCTCAGGGGTGGGGTATCTGGAAACACCATATATTTT. Translated, it gives CASLRGGVSGNTIYF.

Concerning this clone: This CDR3 is also generated by other DNA sequences in the sample. This chain joins TRBV2 and TRBJ2-3; 8 positions match TRBD2. With 4 bases clipped from V and 1 base from J, the junction kept 1 base outside the gene matches. The V gene's germline CDR1 is SNHLY and CDR2 FYNNEI. CDR3 length: 14 amino acids. The CDR3 here is CASSGAGGTDTQYF. Here the CDR3 DNA reads TGTGCCAGCAGTGGAGCGGGGGGCACAGATACGCAGTATTTT.

The CDR3 DNA reads as TGTGCCTTACGGACAGTTAACTATGGCTACACCTTC. Translation: CALRTVNYGYTF. This chain joins TRBV30 and TRBJ1-2, with D tentatively TRBD1 (6 bases). Germline-derived CDR1 and CDR2 are GTSNPN and SVGIG (reference sequence). V dropped 7 bases and J dropped 1 base, with 10 bases sitting between them. This CDR3 contains 12 residues.

The rearrangement links TRBV9 to TRBJ2-3; 12 positions match TRBD2. The V gene's germline CDR1 is SGDLS and CDR2 YYNGEE. The CDR3 is 18 residues long. Germline trimming cut 0 bases from V and 0 bases from J; bases unmatched to any gene: 5. The CDR3 reads CASSVVGLAGISTDTQYF. CDR3 DNA sequence: TGTGCCAGCAGCGTAGTAGGACTAGCGGGGATTAGCACAGATACGCAGTATTTT.

This chain connects TRBV14 to TRBJ1-5; D call uncertain. CDR1 is SGHDN and CDR2 is FVKESK in the germline V gene. Trimming left V 3 bases short and J 0 bases short, with 3 bases between. The CDR3 is 13 amino acids. In nucleotides, the CDR3 is TGTGCCAGCAGCCAGGCTAGCAATCAGCCCCAGCATTTT. Its protein is CASSQASNQPQHF.

The chain combines TRBV6-5 with TRBJ2-2, with D possibly TRBD2 on 6 matching bases. This CDR3 region has 15 residues. In germline, CDR1 is MNHEY, CDR2 SVGAGI. Trimming stripped 2 bases from V and 1 base from J, with 8 bases between. CDR3 sequence reads: CASSYREVNTGELFF. The CDR3 DNA follows: TGTGCCAGCAGTTACAGGGAGGTGAACACCGGGGAGCTGTTTTTT.

The chain recombines TRBV7-9 with TRBJ2-6; D is possibly TRBD1 (5 bases). Germline CDR1 is SEHNR and CDR2 is FQNEAQ (reference sequence). The CDR3 has 15 residues. Deletions cut 5 bases from V and 4 bases from J, with 12 bases between. The CDR3 DNA reads TGTGCCAGCAGCCCCCAGGGCACCGGGGCCAACGTCCTGACTTTC. Translation gives CASSPQGTGANVLTF.

The chain couples TRBV14 to TRBJ2-7; no reliable D call. CDR3 length: 14 amino acids. Per germline, CDR1 SGHDN and CDR2 FVKESK. V dropped 1 base and J dropped 2 bases, with 9 bases sitting between them. CDR3 nucleotides: TGTGCCAGCAGCCAAGGTAGTGGGACCTACGAGCAGTACTTC. It yields the protein CASSQGSGTYEQYF.

The V gene is TRBV7-8, the J gene TRBJ2-1, with D perhaps matching TRBD2 (5 bases). From germline, CDR1 is SGHVS and CDR2 FQNEAQ. The germline V and J ends were trimmed by 4 bases and 3 bases, with 16 bases remaining between them. The CDR3 runs 16 residues. The CDR3 spells CASSSDPRAYYNEQFF. As DNA, the CDR3 is TGTGCCAGCAGCTCCGACCCGCGGGCCTACTACAATGAGCAGTTCTTC.

This clone was picked up a small number of times. The chain uses TRBV27 and TRBJ2-5; possible D gene TRBD1, 5 bases. Germline lookup yields CDR1 MNHEY and CDR2 SMNVEV (reference sequence). Trimming removed 7 bases at V and 3 bases at J, with 6 bases between. This CDR3 region has 11 residues. Written as DNA, the CDR3 is TGTGCCAGCATGGACAAAGAGACCCAGTACTTC. Its translation is CASMDKETQYF.

The chain has TRBV25-1 and TRBJ2-5, with 9 nucleotides matching TRBD2. V lost 4 bases and J lost 0; bases outside the gene matches: 6. CDR3 length equals 16 residues. Per germline, CDR1 MGHDK and CDR2 SYGVNS. Written as DNA, the CDR3 is TGTGCCAGCAGTGTCCCGACTAGCGGCCACCAAGAGACCCAGTACTTC. As protein: CASSVPTSGHQETQYF.

The chain combines TRBV7-8 with TRBJ1-1; 7 bases line up with TRBD1. V was clipped by 5 bases and J by 3 bases; unmatched bases: 3. This CDR3 has 13 amino acids. Germline loops: CDR1 SGHVS, CDR2 FQNEAQ. This chain's CDR3 is CASSTDRYTEAFF. CDR3 DNA sequence: TGTGCCAGCAGCACGGACAGGTACACTGAAGCTTTCTTT. Filled out from reference TRBV7-8 and TRBJ1-1, the complete variable domain reads GAGVSQSPRYKVAKRGQDVALRCDPISGHVSLFWYQQALGQGPEFLTYFQNEAQLDKSGLPSDRFFAERPEGSVSTLKIQRTQQEDSAVYLCASSTDRYTEAFFGQGTRLTVV.